This TCR beta chain originates from a study of monozygotic twins with inflammatory bowel disease. Study-wide findings and caveats: Different T cell subtypes could not be distinguished. Nothing supported a single strong signal or clonotype that was associated with IBD.

Germline V gene data show CDR1 as SGHTA and CDR2 as FQGNSA. CDR3 size: 15 residues. Blood samples, whole and unsorted for T cells, yielded the isolated total RNA. TCRdb processed the 5' RACE reads again and assigns one entry to each CDR3 protein, with no DNA. The sample table includes 200,000 to 250,000 distinct CDR3 sequences. Concerning this clonotype: The antigen remains undetermined.

The rearrangement links TRBV7-2 to TRBJ2-1; the TRBD2 assignment by TCRdb is unverifiable without DNA. Sample: blood. This sequence was found in a human donor with ulcerative colitis or Crohn's disease, or a healthy co-twin of an affected twin (not recorded which). CDR3 loop: CASSFSGPTYNEQFF.